This T cell receptor (beta chain) was identified in a study of memory CD4+ T cells and cytomegalovirus serostatus. The sort gate was single viable CD3+CD4+CD8-CD45RO+ cells for memory CD4+ T cells. On this clone itself: Other DNA sequences from this sample encode an identical CDR3 as well.

CDR1 is SGHRS, CDR2 YFSETQ, per germline. Trimming pared 3 bases from V and 6 bases from J, leaving 10 bases between. This CDR3 is 14 amino acids long. Profiled with immunoSEQ multiplex PCR; TCRdb holds only in-frame clones, not every one. Of under 85,000 clones listed, roughly 78% are singletons. The sequencing input was memory CD4+ T cells from blood. The chain links TRBV5-1 to TRBJ1-6; the D gene is possibly TRBD1 (6 bases). The receptor comes from an adult in good health and CMV-seropositive. The CDR3 nucleotides are TGCGCCAGCAGCTCCGGACAGCCTAATTCACCCCTCCACTTT. Translated: CASSSGQPNSPLHF.